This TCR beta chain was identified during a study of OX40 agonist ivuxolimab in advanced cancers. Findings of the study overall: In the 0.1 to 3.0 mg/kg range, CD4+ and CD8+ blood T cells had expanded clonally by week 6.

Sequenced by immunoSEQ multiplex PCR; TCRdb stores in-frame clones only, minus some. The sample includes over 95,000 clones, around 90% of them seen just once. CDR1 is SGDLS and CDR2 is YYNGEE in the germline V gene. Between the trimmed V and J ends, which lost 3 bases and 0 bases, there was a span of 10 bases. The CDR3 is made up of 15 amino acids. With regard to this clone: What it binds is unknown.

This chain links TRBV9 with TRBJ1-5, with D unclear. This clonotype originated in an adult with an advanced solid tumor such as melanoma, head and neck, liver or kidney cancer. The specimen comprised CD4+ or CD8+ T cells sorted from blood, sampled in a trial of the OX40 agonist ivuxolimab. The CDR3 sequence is CASSEAGYSNQPQHF. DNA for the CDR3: TGTGCCAGCAGCGAGGCTGGGTATAGCAATCAGCCCCAGCATTTT.